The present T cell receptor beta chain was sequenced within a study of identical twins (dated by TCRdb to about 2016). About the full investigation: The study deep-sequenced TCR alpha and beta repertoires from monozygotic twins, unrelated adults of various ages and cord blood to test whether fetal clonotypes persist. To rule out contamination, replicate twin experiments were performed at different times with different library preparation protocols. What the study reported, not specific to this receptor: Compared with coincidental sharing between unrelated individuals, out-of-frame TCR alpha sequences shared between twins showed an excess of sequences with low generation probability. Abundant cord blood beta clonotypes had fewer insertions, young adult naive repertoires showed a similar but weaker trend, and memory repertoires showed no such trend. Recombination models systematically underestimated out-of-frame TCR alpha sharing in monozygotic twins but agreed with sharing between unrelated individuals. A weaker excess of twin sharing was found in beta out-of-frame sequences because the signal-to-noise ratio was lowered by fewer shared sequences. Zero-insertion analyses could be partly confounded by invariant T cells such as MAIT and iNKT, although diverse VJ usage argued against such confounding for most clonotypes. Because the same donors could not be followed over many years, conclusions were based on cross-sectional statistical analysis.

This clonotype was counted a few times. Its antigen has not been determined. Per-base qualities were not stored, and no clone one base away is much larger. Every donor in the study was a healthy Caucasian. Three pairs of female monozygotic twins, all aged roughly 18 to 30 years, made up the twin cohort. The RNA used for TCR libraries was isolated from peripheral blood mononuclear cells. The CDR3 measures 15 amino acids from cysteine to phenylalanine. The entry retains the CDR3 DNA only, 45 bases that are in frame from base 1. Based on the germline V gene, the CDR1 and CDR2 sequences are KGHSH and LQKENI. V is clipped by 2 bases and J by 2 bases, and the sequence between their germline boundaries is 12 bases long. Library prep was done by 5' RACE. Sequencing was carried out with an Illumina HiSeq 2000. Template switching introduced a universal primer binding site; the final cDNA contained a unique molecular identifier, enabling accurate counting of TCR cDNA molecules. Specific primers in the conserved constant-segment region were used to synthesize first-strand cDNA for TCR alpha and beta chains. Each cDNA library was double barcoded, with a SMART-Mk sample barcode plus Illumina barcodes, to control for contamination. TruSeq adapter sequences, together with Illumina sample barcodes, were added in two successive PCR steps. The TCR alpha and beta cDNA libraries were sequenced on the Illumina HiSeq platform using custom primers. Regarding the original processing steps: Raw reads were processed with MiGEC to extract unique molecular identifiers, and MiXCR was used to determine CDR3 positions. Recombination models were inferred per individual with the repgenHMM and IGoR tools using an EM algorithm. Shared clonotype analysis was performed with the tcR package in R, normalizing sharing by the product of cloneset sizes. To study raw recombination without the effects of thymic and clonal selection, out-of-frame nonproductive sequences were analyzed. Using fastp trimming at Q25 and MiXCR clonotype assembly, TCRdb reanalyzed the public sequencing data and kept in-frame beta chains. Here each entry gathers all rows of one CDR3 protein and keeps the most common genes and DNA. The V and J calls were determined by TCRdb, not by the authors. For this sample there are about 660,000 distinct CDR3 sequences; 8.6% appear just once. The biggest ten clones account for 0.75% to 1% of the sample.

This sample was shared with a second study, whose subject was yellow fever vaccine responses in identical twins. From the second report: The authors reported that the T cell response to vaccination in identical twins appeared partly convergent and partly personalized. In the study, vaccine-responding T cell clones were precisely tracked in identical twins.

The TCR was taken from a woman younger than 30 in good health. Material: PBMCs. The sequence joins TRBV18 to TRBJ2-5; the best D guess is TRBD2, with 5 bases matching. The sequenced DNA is TGTGCCAGCTCACCAACGACGGAGGATCAAGAGACCCAGTACTTC. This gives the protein CASSPTTEDQETQYF.